The next 32 T cell receptor beta chains were all read from a single sample in a study of memory CD4+ T cells and cytomegalovirus serostatus. The table came from immunoSEQ multiplex PCR; TCRdb's copy has only in-frame clones and leaves some out. The table records about 47,000 clones, approximately 74% of them present only once. The sort gate was single viable CD3+CD4+CD8-CD45RO+ cells for memory CD4+ T cells. Source material: memory CD4+ T cells from blood. These receptors originate from an adult in good health and CMV-seropositive.

The chain employs TRBV19 and TRBJ2-1; TRBD1 aligns across 7 bases. The CDR3 loop spans 13 amino acids. CDR1 is LNHDA, CDR2 SQIVND, per germline (reference sequence). The trim removed 10 bases at V and 4 bases at J, leaving 7 bases unmatched. CDR3 protein: CATRDSGYNEQFF. Written as DNA, the CDR3 is TGTGCCACAAGGGACAGTGGATACAATGAGCAGTTCTTC.

V and J are TRBV7-8 and TRBJ2-3; no clear D. CDR1 SGHVS and CDR2 FQNEAQ come from the germline V gene. The CDR3 spans 15 residues. With 1 base removed from V and 0 bases from J, the gap between germline ends came to 8 bases. CDR3 residues: CASSLESASTDTQYF. The CDR3 DNA sequence: TGTGCCAGCAGCTTAGAATCAGCTAGCACAGATACGCAGTATTTT. The whole variable domain, remainder taken from reference TRBV7-8 and TRBJ2-3, is GAGVSQSPRYKVAKRGQDVALRCDPISGHVSLFWYQQALGQGPEFLTYFQNEAQLDKSGLPSDRFFAERPEGSVSTLKIQRTQQEDSAVYLCASSLESASTDTQYFGPGTRLTVL.

The chain joins TRBV19 to TRBJ1-5; D uncertain. The germline CDR1 and CDR2 sequences are LNHDA and SQIVND (reference sequence). Trimming pared 3 bases from V and 3 bases from J, leaving 12 bases between. There are 15 residues in the CDR3. Here the CDR3 reads CASSIRFGDNQPQHF. CDR3 coding DNA: TGTGCCAGTAGTATCAGGTTTGGGGACAATCAGCCCCAGCATTTT.

The rearrangement links TRBV19 to TRBJ1-5, with 7 nucleotides matching TRBD1. The germline gives CDR1 LNHDA, CDR2 SQIVND (reference sequence). The CDR3 contains 14 residues. V lost 5 bases, J lost 6 bases, and 7 bases stayed unmatched. CDR3 in amino acids: CASSSDRVSQPQHF. In nucleotides, the CDR3 is TGTGCCAGTAGTTCCGACAGGGTCAGTCAGCCCCAGCATTTT.

The chain has TRBV29-1 and TRBJ2-5; D call uncertain. Germline loops: CDR1 SQVTM, CDR2 ANQGSEA. The CDR3 spans 13 residues. V was pared by 3 bases and J by 1 base, with 9 bases between. CDR3 in amino acids: CSVEIGRQETQYF. The CDR3, as DNA: TGCAGCGTTGAGATCGGCCGCCAAGAGACCCAGTACTTC. Drawing the rest from reference TRBV29-1 and TRBJ2-5, the complete variable domain is SAVISQKPSRDICQRGTSLTIQCQVDSQVTMMFWYRQQPGQSLTLIATANQGSEATYESGFVIDKFPISRPNLTFSTLTVSNMSPEDSSIYLCSVEIGRQETQYFGPGTRLLVL.

The genes are TRBV5-1 and TRBJ2-5, with TRBD2 identical over 8 bases. The CDR3 has 13 residues. Trimming at V came to 4 bases and at J to 3 bases, leaving 2 bases not matched to a gene. Germline V gene data show CDR1 as SGHRS and CDR2 as YFSETQ. The CDR3 sequence: CASSPGGEETQYF. The CDR3, as DNA: TGCGCCAGCAGCCCCGGGGGGGAAGAGACCCAGTACTTC.

The chain combines TRBV6-5 with TRBJ1-2; tentative D call: TRBD1 (5 bases). Trimming removed 8 bases from V and 4 bases from J, with 17 bases in between. The CDR3 covers 14 residues. The germline V gene encodes CDR1 MNHEY and CDR2 SVGAGI. This CDR3 is CASSPGRGIYGYTF. The CDR3 DNA follows: TGTGCCAGCTCCCCGGGACGCGGGATCTATGGCTACACCTTC.

The chain is built from TRBV7-8 and TRBJ2-5; D is possibly TRBD2 (5 bases). Germline CDR1 is SGHVS and CDR2 is FQNEAQ. The V end lost 1 base, the J end lost 1 base, and 16 bases lay between the germline ends. CDR3 length: 17 residues. CDR3 amino acids: CASSLVLRAQAQETQYF. CDR3 coding DNA: TGTGCCAGCAGCTTAGTTTTGAGGGCCCAAGCCCAAGAGACCCAGTACTTC.

This rearrangement joins TRBV9 to TRBJ2-1, with 9 bases lining up with TRBD2. Germline values: CDR1 SGDLS, CDR2 YYNGEE. The CDR3 totals 12 residues. Unmatched junction bases numbered 6, after V lost 8 bases and J lost 9 bases. CDR3 protein: CASGLALGEQFF. CDR3 DNA sequence: TGTGCCAGTGGACTAGCGCTCGGTGAGCAGTTCTTC.

CDR3 nucleotide sequence: TGCGCCAGCAGCCGGGGGCTAGCGGGGACCACCGGGGAGCTGTTTTTT. This codes for CASSRGLAGTTGELFF. The genes are TRBV5-1 and TRBJ2-2; 9 bases agree with TRBD2. CDR1 SGHRS and CDR2 YFSETQ come from the germline V gene. The CDR3 contains 16 residues. The V segment lost 4 bases and the J segment 4 bases; nucleotides outside the gene matches: 8.

This rearrangement joins TRBV4-3 to TRBJ2-1, with unresolved D. Germline lookup yields CDR1 LGHNA and CDR2 YSLEER. This CDR3 comprises 12 residues. Trimming removed 0 bases from V and 8 bases from J, with 5 bases in between. CDR3 amino acids: CASSQDRYEQFF. In nucleotides, the CDR3 is TGCGCCAGCAGCCAAGATAGGTATGAGCAGTTCTTC.

CDR3 region: CASSLEVGGNTGELFF. The CDR3 coding sequence is TGCGCCAGCAGCTTGGAAGTAGGGGGGAACACCGGGGAGCTGTTTTTT. V and J are TRBV5-1 and TRBJ2-2; possible D gene TRBD1, 6 bases. V lost 0 bases, J lost 1 base, and 10 bases lay in between. The CDR3 totals 16 residues. Germline V gene data show CDR1 as SGHRS and CDR2 as YFSETQ.

The chain links TRBV11-2 to TRBJ1-2; unclear D gene. This CDR3 comprises 12 residues. Trimming shortened V by 5 bases and J by 13 bases, and 17 bases separated the two germline ends. Germline lookup yields CDR1 SGHAT and CDR2 FQNNGV. The CDR3 region is CASSLPDGVGTF. For the CDR3, the DNA is TGTGCCAGCAGCCTCCCGGACGGCGTGGGCACCTTC.

On this clone itself: The same CDR3 can be traced to other DNA sequences in this sample. The chain uses TRBV14 and TRBJ1-2; TRBD1 might be the D (5 bases). Trimming took off 2 bases at V and 3 bases at J, with 10 bases between the two ends. This CDR3 has 14 residues. The germline CDR1 and CDR2 sequences are SGHDN and FVKESK. CDR3 bases: TGTGCCAGCAGCCAAAACCTGGGGGACTATGGCTACACCTTC. Translating gives CASSQNLGDYGYTF.

This clone was picked up a small number of times. This chain links TRBV6-6 with TRBJ1-1, with D hard to call. Per germline, CDR1 MNHNY and CDR2 SVGAGI (reference sequence). Deletions cut 4 bases from V and 5 bases from J, with 14 bases between. The CDR3 spans 14 residues. CDR3 sequence (DNA): TGTGCCAGCAGTTGGTCCGGGATGCGGACTGAAGCTTTCTTT. It translates to CASSWSGMRTEAFF.

The chain uses TRBV5-6 and TRBJ2-3, with D maybe TRBD2 (5 bases). V dropped 0 bases and J dropped 6 bases, with 8 bases sitting between them. The CDR3 loop spans 13 amino acids. Per the germline V gene, CDR1 is SGHDT and CDR2 is YYEEEE. The CDR3 bases are TGTGCCAGCAGCTTGGAGGAGGTGGATACGCAGTATTTT. Protein: CASSLEEVDTQYF.

The V gene is TRBV4-2, the J gene TRBJ1-1, with 7 nucleotides matching TRBD1. Germline loops: CDR1 LGHNA, CDR2 YNFKEQ. V shed 1 base and J 0 bases; nucleotides not matched to a gene: 5. CDR3 length: 16 amino acids. The CDR3 loop reads CASSQAGGPMNTEAFF. The DNA for the CDR3 is TGTGCCAGCAGCCAAGCAGGGGGTCCCATGAACACTGAAGCTTTCTTT.

This clone came up a few times. The chain has TRBV5-1 and TRBJ1-6; the match to TRBD1 covers 7 bases. CDR3 length: 17 residues. V was pared by 4 bases and J by 9 bases, with 16 bases of the junction left unmatched. Germline lookup yields CDR1 SGHRS and CDR2 YFSETQ. The CDR3 reads CASSTGFGDRVGSPLHF. The CDR3 region has the DNA TGCGCCAGCAGCACTGGTTTTGGTGACAGGGTTGGTTCACCCCTCCACTTT. Using reference TRBV5-1 and TRBJ1-6 for the parts outside the CDR3, the full variable domain is KAGVTQTPRYLIKTRGQQVTLSCSPISGHRSVSWYQQTPGQGLQFLFEYFSETQRNKGNFPGRFSGRQFSNSRSEMNVSTLELGDSALYLCASSTGFGDRVGSPLHFGNGTRLTVT.

The chain joins TRBV10-1 to TRBJ1-1; a weak D match, TRBD1 (5 bases). The CDR3 has 13 amino acids. CDR1 WNHNN and CDR2 SYGVQD come from the germline V gene (reference sequence). V lost 4 bases to trimming and J lost 1 base, with 7 bases between them. In DNA form, the CDR3 reads TGCGCCAGCAGTGCACAGGAGAACACTGAAGCTTTCTTT. As protein: CASSAQENTEAFF.

The CDR3 bases are TGTGCCAGCAGTGACAGGGACAGGGGTGGGGGCACTGAAGCTTTCTTT. Translated, it gives CASSDRDRGGGTEAFF. V and J are TRBV6-1 and TRBJ1-1, with TRBD1 matching over 10 bases. J lost 4 bases, V lost 3 bases, and 8 bases had no gene match. CDR3 length: 16 residues. Germline V gives CDR1 MNHNS, CDR2 SASEGT.

The sample holds a few counts of this clone. The chain employs TRBV29-1 and TRBJ1-2; a weak D match, TRBD1 (5 bases). V was shortened by 7 bases and J by 2 bases, with 8 bases between the two germline ends. The germline V gene encodes CDR1 SQVTM and CDR2 ANQGSEA. This CDR3 comprises 11 residues. CDR3: CSATENYGYTF. The CDR3 coding sequence is TGCAGCGCGACAGAGAACTATGGCTACACCTTC.

The chain has TRBV4-2 and TRBJ2-3; 9 bases agree with TRBD2. The CDR3 is made up of 17 amino acids. After removal of 4 bases from V and 8 bases from J, the junction contained 16 bases not matched to a gene. The germline V gene has CDR1 LGHNA and CDR2 YNFKEQ. This CDR3 is CASSPTYSGGPFGTQYF. CDR3 coding DNA: TGTGCCAGCAGCCCTACCTATAGCGGGGGACCCTTCGGTACGCAGTATTTT.

The J gene is TRBJ2-5, the V gene TRBV9; 10 bases map to TRBD2. Trimming removed 0 bases from V and 4 bases from J; junction bases left unmatched: 9. Germline V gives CDR1 SGDLS, CDR2 YYNGEE. The CDR3 is made up of 17 amino acids. The CDR3 bases are TGTGCCAGCAGCGTAGCTCCAGCGGGGGGGCCTGGAGAGACCCAGTACTTC. It translates to CASSVAPAGGPGETQYF.

The gene calls are TRBV6-1 and TRBJ2-5; possibly TRBD2 for D (5 bases). The CDR3 has 11 residues. Trimming left V 8 bases short and J 11 bases short, with 15 bases between. Germline assignment: CDR1 MNHNS and CDR2 SASEGT. The CDR3 DNA follows: TGTGCCAGCCGCGGGTTTTGGGAGCAGTACTTC. It translates to CASRGFWEQYF.

In this sample, this clone turned up once. DNA for the CDR3: TGTGCCAGCAGCCAAGATTTGGGGGACAGTAATGAAAAACTGTTTTTT. It translates to CASSQDLGDSNEKLFF. The rearrangement uses TRBV4-2 and TRBJ1-4; 7 bases agree with TRBD1. The CDR3 totals 16 residues. Germline V gene data show CDR1 as LGHNA and CDR2 as YNFKEQ. The ends lost 0 bases at V and 4 bases at J; junction bases unmatched: 5.

The CDR3 sequence is CASRVLVEKLFF. The CDR3 bases are TGTGCCAGCAGGGTTTTAGTTGAAAAACTGTTTTTT. This chain connects TRBV2 to TRBJ1-4; D is uncertain. CDR1 is SNHLY and CDR2 is FYNNEI in the germline V gene. V lost 6 bases and J lost 7, with 9 bases in between. This CDR3 is 12 amino acids long.

This clone has more than one count but fewer than ten. The chain recombines TRBV19 with TRBJ2-1; perhaps TRBD2 as D (7 bases). The V end was cut by 3 bases, the J end by 5 bases, with 14 bases between. CDR1 and CDR2 from the germline V gene are LNHDA and SQIVND (reference sequence). This CDR3 has 15 amino acids. CDR3 sequence reads: CASSIDGGLDNEQFF. Here the CDR3 DNA reads TGTGCCAGTAGTATCGACGGGGGGCTCGACAATGAGCAGTTCTTC.

The chain uses TRBV14 and TRBJ1-2, with a possible D match to TRBD1 (5 bases). Germline V CDR1 and CDR2: SGHDN, FVKESK. V lost 1 base, J lost 4 bases, and 10 bases lay in between. The CDR3 length is 14 residues. The CDR3 is CASSQVQGGYGYTF. The DNA of the CDR3 is TGTGCCAGCAGCCAAGTTCAGGGAGGCTATGGCTACACCTTC.

V gene TRBV14 combines with J gene TRBJ2-7; D unresolved. The germline V gene encodes CDR1 SGHDN and CDR2 FVKESK. The CDR3 consists of 13 residues. V gave up 1 base and J gave up 9 bases, with 13 bases separating them. CDR3: CASSQAELQRQYF. CDR3 sequence (DNA): TGTGCCAGCAGCCAAGCAGAATTACAGCGGCAGTACTTC.

This sequence joins TRBV11-2 and TRBJ2-3, with 10 bases lining up with TRBD1. The CDR3 has 15 amino acids. CDR1 and CDR2 from the germline V gene are SGHAT and FQNNGV. V dropped 5 bases and J dropped 3; count of bases not matched to a gene: 5. CDR3 sequence reads: CASSHRQGATDTQYF. CDR3 DNA sequence: TGTGCCAGCAGCCACAGACAGGGGGCAACAGATACGCAGTATTTT.

The chain is built from TRBV12-2 and TRBJ1-5. TRBV12-2 is tagged as a pseudogene. The CDR3 spans 15 residues. DNA of the CDR3: TGTGCAAGTCGCTCCCTGGGGGGAAAAGGCCAGCCCCAGCATTTT. Translating it yields CASRSLGGKGQPQHF.

This clone was detected once. The chain is built from TRBV7-6 and TRBJ2-7; perhaps D is TRBD1 or TRBD2 (5 bases each). Trimming stripped 2 bases from V and 3 bases from J, with 17 bases between. Germline values: CDR1 SGHVS, CDR2 FNYEAQ. This CDR3 contains 16 residues. The CDR3: CASSLQSRTGLYEQYF. CDR3 sequence (DNA): TGTGCCAGCAGCTTACAAAGTAGAACAGGACTCTACGAGCAGTACTTC.